The 6 T cell receptor beta chains in this list originate from one sample, sequenced in a study of cytomegalovirus exposure and HLA in healthy donors. PCR employed 60 Vbeta and 13 Jbeta primers. Assay used: immunoSEQ multiplex PCR; TCRdb lists only in-frame clones, some missing. The repertoire holds about 180,000 clones, with 76% as singletons. The sequencing sample was made of PBMCs. These receptors came from a woman between 25 and 40 years old in good health and CMV-seropositive.

V usage is TRBV7-9 and J usage is TRBJ2-2; 7 bases are a match to TRBD1. The CDR3 contains 17 residues. The V segment lost 6 bases and the J segment 6 bases; nucleotides outside the gene matches: 16. Germline CDR1 reads SEHNR; CDR2 reads FQNEAQ (reference sequence). This chain's CDR3 is CASRLPWGRGNSGELFF. DNA of the CDR3: TGTGCCAGCAGGTTACCCTGGGGCAGGGGGAATTCCGGGGAGCTGTTTTTT.

The chain carries TRBV11-2 and TRBJ2-7; 10 nucleotides agree with TRBD2. The CDR3 length is 16 residues. V trimming: 6 bases; J trimming: 7 bases; junction bases outside the gene matches: 15. The germline gives CDR1 SGHAT, CDR2 FQNNGV. The CDR3 loop is CASRDPSGGYVGEQYF. CDR3 DNA sequence: TGTGCCAGCAGAGATCCTAGCGGGGGATACGTGGGGGAGCAGTACTTC.

V is TRBV4-1 and J is TRBJ2-3; TRBD2 might be the D (5 bases). Germline CDR1 MGHRA, CDR2 YSYEKL. This CDR3 has 19 residues. V lost 7 bases and J 2 bases, leaving 28 bases between the germline ends. As DNA, the CDR3 is TGCGCCAGCAAATATCTAGCCGGGCCAACTATCACTTCCACAGATACGCAGTATTTT. It encodes CASKYLAGPTITSTDTQYF.

V usage is TRBV18 and J usage is TRBJ2-3; 9 nucleotides agree with TRBD1. The CDR3 contains 17 residues. The germline V gene encodes CDR1 KGHSH and CDR2 LQKENI. The trim removed 4 bases at V and 0 bases at J, leaving 8 bases unmatched. The CDR3 nucleotides are TGTGCCAGCTCACTGCGTGGACAGGGGCCGAGCACAGATACGCAGTATTTT. It is translated as CASSLRGQGPSTDTQYF.

The rearrangement uses TRBV19 and TRBJ2-2, with 9 bases fitting TRBD2. Germline-derived CDR1 and CDR2 are LNHDA and SQIVND (reference sequence). CDR3 length: 16 residues. Germline trimming cut 1 base from V and 2 bases from J; bases unmatched to any gene: 2. The CDR3 region is CASSIVAGANTGELFF. The DNA for the CDR3 is TGTGCCAGTAGTATAGTAGCGGGGGCCAACACCGGGGAGCTGTTTTTT.

The sample holds a few counts of this clone. The chain carries TRBV5-6 and TRBJ1-5; unclear D gene. The CDR3 contains 13 residues. The germline V and J ends were trimmed by 4 bases and 10 bases, with 15 bases remaining between them. Germline V gene lookup returns CDR1 SGHDT and CDR2 YYEEEE. CDR3 region: CASSMTPDRPQHF. The CDR3, as DNA: TGTGCCAGCAGCATGACACCGGATCGCCCCCAGCATTTT.